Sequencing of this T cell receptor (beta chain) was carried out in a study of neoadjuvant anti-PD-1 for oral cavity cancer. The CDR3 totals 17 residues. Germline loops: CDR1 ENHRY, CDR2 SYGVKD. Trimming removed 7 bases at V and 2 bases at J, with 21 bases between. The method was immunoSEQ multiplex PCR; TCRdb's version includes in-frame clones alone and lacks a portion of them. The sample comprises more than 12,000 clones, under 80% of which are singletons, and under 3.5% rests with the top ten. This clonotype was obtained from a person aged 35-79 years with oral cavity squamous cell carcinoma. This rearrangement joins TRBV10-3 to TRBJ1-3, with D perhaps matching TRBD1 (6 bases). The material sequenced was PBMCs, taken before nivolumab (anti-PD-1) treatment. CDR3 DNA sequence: TGTGCCATCACTCAGACAGGTGGGGTAGGAACTGGAAACACCATATATTTT. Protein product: CAITQTGGVGTGNTIYF.